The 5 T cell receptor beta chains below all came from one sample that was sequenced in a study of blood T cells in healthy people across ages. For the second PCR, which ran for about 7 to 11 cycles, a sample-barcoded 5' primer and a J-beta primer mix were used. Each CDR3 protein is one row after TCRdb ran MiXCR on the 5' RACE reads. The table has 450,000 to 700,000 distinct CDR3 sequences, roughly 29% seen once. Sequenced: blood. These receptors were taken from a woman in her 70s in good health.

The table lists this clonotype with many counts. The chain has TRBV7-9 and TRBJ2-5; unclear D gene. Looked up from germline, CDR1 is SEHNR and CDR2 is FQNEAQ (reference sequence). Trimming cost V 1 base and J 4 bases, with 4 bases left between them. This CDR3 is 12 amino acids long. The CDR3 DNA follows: TGTGCCAGCAGCTTAGTATCAGAGACCCAGTACTTC. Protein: CASSLVSETQYF. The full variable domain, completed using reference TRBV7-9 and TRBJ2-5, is DTGVSQNPRHKITKRGQNVTFRCDPISEHNRLYWYRQTLGQGPEFLTYFQNEAQLEKSRLLSDRFSAERPKGSFSTLEIQRTEQGDSAMYLCASSLVSETQYFGPGTRLLVL.

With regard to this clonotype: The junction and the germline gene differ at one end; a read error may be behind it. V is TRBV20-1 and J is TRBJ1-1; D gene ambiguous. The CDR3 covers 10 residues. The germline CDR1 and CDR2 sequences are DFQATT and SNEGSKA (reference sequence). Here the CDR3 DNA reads TGCAGTGCTAGAGGTACCATCACCGGATTT. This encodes CSARGTITGF.

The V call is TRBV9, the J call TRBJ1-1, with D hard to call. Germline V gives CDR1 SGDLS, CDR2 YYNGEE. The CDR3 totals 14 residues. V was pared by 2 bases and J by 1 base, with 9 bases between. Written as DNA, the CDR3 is TGTGCCAGCAGCGTTGAATGGAGGAACACTGAAGCTTTCTTT. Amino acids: CASSVEWRNTEAFF.

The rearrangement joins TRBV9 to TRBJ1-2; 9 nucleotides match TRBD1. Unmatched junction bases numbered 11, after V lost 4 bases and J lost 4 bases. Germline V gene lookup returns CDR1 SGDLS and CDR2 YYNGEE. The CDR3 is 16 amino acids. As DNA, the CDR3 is TGTGCCAGCAGCCCCTTCGAAGGACAGGGGAGCTATGGCTACACCTTC. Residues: CASSPFEGQGSYGYTF. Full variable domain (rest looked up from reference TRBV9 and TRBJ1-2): DSGVTQTPKHLITATGQRVTLRCSPRSGDLSVYWYQQSLDQGLQFLIQYYNGEERAKGNILERFSAQQFPDLHSELNLSSLELGDSALYFCASSPFEGQGSYGYTFGSGTRLTVV.

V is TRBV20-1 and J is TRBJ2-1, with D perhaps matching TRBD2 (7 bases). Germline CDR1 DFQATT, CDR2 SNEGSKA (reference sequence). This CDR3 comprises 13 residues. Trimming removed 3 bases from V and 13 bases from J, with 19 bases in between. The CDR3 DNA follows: TGCAGTGCTAGGCTCGCGGGGGCCCCCTTACAGTTCTTC. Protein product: CSARLAGAPLQFF.